A single T cell receptor (beta chain) is shown here with its context. PBMCs were cryopreserved, and approximately 1.8 micrograms of genomic DNA from them went into TCR beta libraries. This record comes from a study of cytotoxic CD8 clonotypes in ibrutinib-treated CLL. Turning to the study itself: The patients comprised about eleven relapsed/refractory and about 15 treatment-naive cases, approximately 17 IGHV unmutated.

The planned depth of sequencing spanned 1 in 200,000 to 1 in 1 million T cells. Measured with immunoSEQ multiplex PCR; TCRdb has only the in-frame clones, and not every one. The table includes some 200,000 clones, 60% to 80% detected once. This sequence originates from a human donor with chronic lymphocytic leukemia. The sample was PBMCs, taken after 12 months of ibrutinib treatment.

CDR3 nucleotides: TGTGCCAGCAGGATAATGAACGAGCAGTACTTC. The encoded protein is CASRIMNEQYF. V usage is TRBV6-5 and J usage is TRBJ2-7; no definite D call. CDR1 and CDR2 from the germline V gene are MNHEY and SVGAGI. The CDR3 consists of 11 residues. Trimming took 6 bases from V and 5 from J, leaving 8 bases between them.